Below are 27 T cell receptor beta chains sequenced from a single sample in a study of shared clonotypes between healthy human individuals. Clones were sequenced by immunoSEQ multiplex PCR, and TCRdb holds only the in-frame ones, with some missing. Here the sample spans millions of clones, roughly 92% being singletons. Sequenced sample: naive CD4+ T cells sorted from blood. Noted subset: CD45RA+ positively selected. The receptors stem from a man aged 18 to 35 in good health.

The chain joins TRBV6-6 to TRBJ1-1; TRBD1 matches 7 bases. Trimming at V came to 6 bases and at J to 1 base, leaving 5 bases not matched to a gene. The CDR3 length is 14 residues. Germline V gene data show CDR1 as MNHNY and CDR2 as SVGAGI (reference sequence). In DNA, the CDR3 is TGTGCCAGCAGCTCCCGACAGGGGAACACTGAAGCTTTCTTT. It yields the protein CASSSRQGNTEAFF.

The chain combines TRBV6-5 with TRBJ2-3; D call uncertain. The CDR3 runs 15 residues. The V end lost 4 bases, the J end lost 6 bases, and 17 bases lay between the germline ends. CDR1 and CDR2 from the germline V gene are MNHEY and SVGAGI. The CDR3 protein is CASSSHPFLQDTQYF. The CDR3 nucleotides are TGTGCCAGCAGTTCCCACCCCTTTCTACAGGATACGCAGTATTTT.

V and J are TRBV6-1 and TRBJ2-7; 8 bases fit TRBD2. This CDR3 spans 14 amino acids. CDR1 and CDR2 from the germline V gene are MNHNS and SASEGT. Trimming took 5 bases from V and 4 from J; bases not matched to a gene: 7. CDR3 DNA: TGTGCCAGCAGTCCCGCCGGGGGGGGGTACGAGCAGTACTTC. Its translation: CASSPAGGGYEQYF.

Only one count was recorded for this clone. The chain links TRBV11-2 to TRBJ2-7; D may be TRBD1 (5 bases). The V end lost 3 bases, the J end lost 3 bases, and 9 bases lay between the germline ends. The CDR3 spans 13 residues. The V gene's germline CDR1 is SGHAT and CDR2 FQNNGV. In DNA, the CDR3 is TGTGCCAGCAGCTTCCTCGACAGCTACGAGCAGTACTTC. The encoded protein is CASSFLDSYEQYF.

The CDR3 DNA follows: TGTGCCAGCAGTTCCCCAGCGGGGAGAGATACGCAGTATTTT. It yields the protein CASSSPAGRDTQYF. This chain links TRBV28 with TRBJ2-3, with 7 bases identical to TRBD2. Germline V gene sequence: CDR1 MDHEN, CDR2 SYDVKM. This CDR3 is 14 amino acids long. V gave up 4 bases and J gave up 5 bases; unmatched junction bases: 6.

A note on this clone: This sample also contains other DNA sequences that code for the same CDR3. In nucleotides, the CDR3 is TGTGCCAGCAGCTTGGGATCTGGGGCCAACGTCCTGACTTTC. As protein: CASSLGSGANVLTF. This chain links TRBV7-8 with TRBJ2-6; no clear D gene. The germline gives CDR1 SGHVS, CDR2 FQNEAQ. V dropped 3 bases and J dropped 1 base, with 4 bases sitting between them. This CDR3 has 14 amino acids.

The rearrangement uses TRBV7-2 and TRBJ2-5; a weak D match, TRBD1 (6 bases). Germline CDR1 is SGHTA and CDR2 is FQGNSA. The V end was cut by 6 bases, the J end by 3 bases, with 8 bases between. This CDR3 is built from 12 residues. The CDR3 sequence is CASRPGEETQYF. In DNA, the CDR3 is TGTGCCAGCAGACCAGGGGAAGAGACCCAGTACTTC.

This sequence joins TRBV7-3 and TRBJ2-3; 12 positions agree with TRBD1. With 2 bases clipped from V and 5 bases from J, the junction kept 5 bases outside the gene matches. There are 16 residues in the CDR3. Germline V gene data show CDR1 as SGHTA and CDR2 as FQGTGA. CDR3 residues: CASSLRDRGRGDTQYF. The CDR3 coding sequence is TGTGCCAGCAGCTTACGGGACAGGGGGCGCGGAGATACGCAGTATTTT.

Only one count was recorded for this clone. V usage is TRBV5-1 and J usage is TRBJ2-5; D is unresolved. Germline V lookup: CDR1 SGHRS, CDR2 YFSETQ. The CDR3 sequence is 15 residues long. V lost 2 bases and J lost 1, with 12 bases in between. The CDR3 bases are TGCGCCAGCAGCTTCGGTGCGGTAAGCCAAGAGACCCAGTACTTC. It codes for CASSFGAVSQETQYF.

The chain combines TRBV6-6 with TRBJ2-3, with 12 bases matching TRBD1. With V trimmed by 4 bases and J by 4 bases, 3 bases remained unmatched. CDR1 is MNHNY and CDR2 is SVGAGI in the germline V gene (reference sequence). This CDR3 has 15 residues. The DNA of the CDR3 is TGTGCCAGCAGTTCCGGGACAGGGGGCGCAGATACGCAGTATTTT. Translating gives CASSSGTGGADTQYF.

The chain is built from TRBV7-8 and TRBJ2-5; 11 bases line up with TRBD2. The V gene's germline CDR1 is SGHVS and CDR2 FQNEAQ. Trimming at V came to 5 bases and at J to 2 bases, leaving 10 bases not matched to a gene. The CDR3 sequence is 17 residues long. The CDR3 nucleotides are TGTGCCAGCAGCACCCGACTAGCGGGAATGAATCAAGAGACCCAGTACTTC. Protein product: CASSTRLAGMNQETQYF.

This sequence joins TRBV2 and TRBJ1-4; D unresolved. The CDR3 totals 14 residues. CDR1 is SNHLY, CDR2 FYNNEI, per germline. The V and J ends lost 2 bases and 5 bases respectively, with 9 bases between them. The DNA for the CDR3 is TGTGCCAGCAGTGAAATAACCGAAAATGAAAAACTGTTTTTT. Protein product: CASSEITENEKLFF.

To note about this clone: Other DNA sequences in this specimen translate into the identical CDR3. Here the CDR3 DNA reads TGTGCCAGCAGCGTAGCGGCGGGTGGCTACAATGAGCAGTTCTTC. This gives the protein CASSVAAGGYNEQFF. The chain uses TRBV9 and TRBJ2-1, with a possible D match to TRBD2 (5 bases). This CDR3 has 15 residues. Germline CDR1 is SGDLS and CDR2 is YYNGEE. Trimming left V 0 bases short and J 3 bases short, with 10 bases between.

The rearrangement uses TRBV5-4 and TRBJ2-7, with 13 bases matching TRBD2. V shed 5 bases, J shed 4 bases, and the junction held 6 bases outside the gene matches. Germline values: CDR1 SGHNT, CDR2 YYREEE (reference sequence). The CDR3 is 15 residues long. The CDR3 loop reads CASRSLAGGPYEQYF. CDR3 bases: TGTGCCAGCAGGTCACTAGCGGGAGGGCCATACGAGCAGTACTTC.

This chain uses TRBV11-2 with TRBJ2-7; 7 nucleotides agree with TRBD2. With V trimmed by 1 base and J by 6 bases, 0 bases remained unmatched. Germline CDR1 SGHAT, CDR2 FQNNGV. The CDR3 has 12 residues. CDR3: CASSLGEGEQYF. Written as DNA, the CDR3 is TGTGCCAGCAGCTTAGGGGAGGGCGAGCAGTACTTC.

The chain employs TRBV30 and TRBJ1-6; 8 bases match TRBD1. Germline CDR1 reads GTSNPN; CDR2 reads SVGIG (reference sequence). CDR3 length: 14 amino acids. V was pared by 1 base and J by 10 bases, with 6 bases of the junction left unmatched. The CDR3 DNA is TGTGCCTGGAGTGGGACAGGGATTGGGTCACCCCTCCACTTT. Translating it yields CAWSGTGIGSPLHF.

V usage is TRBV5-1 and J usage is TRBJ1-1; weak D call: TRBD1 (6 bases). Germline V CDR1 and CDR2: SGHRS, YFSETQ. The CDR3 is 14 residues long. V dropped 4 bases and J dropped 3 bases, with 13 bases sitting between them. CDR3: CASSDTGGHTEAFF. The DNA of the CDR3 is TGCGCCAGCAGCGATACCGGGGGCCACACTGAAGCTTTCTTT.

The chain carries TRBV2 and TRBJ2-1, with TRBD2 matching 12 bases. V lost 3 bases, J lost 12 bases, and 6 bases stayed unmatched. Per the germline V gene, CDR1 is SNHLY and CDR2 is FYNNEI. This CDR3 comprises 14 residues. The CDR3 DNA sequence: TGTGCCAGCAGTGAGGCTAGCGGGAGGGCCGCGCAGTTCTTC. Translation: CASSEASGRAAQFF.

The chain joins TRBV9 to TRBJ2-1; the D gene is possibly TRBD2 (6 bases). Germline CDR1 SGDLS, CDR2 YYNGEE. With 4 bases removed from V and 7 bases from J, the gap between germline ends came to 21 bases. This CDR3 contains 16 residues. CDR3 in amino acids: CASSPQPGLSLNEQFF. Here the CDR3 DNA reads TGTGCCAGCAGCCCACAACCGGGACTCAGCTTAAATGAGCAGTTCTTC.

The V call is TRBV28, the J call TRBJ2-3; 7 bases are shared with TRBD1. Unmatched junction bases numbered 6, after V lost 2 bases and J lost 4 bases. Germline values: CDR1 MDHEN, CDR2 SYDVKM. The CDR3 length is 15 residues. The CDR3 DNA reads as TGTGCCAGCAGTTTACTCGGGACAGTACCAGATACGCAGTATTTT. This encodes CASSLLGTVPDTQYF.

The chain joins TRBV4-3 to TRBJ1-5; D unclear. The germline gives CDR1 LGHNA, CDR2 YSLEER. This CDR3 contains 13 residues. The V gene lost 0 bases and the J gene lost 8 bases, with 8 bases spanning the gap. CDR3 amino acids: CASSQEAQKPQHF. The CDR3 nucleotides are TGCGCCAGCAGCCAAGAGGCCCAAAAGCCCCAGCATTTT.

DNA of the CDR3: TGCGCCAGCAGCTTGGTGGGCCTTTCACCCCTCCACTTT. It yields the protein CASSLVGLSPLHF. This sequence joins TRBV5-1 and TRBJ1-6; D unresolved. From germline, CDR1 is SGHRS and CDR2 YFSETQ. The germline V and J ends were trimmed by 0 bases and 9 bases, with 7 bases remaining between them. There are 13 residues in the CDR3.

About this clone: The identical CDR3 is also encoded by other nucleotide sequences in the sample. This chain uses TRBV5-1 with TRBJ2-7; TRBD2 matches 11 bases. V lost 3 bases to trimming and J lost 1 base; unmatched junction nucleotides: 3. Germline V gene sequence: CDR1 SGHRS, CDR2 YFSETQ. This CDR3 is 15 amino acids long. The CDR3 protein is CASSYLAGGSYEQYF. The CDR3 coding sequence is TGCGCCAGCAGCTACCTAGCGGGGGGATCCTACGAGCAGTACTTC.

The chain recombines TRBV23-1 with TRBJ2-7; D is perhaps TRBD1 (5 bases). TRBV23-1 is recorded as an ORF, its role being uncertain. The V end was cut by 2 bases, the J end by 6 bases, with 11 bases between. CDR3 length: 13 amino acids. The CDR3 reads CASSQGSRVEQYF. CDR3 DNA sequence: TGCGCCAGCAGTCAAGGATCCAGGGTCGAGCAGTACTTC.

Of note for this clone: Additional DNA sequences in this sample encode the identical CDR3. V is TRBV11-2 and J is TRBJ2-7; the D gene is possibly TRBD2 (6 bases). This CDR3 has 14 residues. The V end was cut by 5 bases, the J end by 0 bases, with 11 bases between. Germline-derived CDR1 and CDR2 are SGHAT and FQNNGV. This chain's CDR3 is CASSPGTGSYEQYF. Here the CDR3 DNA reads TGTGCCAGCAGCCCAGGGACTGGCTCCTACGAGCAGTACTTC.

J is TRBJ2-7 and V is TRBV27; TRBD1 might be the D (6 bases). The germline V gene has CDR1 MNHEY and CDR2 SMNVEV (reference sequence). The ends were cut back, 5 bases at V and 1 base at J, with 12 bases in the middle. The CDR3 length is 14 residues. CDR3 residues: CASSQDRLSYEQYF. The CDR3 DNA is TGTGCCAGCAGTCAGGACAGACTTTCCTACGAGCAGTACTTC.

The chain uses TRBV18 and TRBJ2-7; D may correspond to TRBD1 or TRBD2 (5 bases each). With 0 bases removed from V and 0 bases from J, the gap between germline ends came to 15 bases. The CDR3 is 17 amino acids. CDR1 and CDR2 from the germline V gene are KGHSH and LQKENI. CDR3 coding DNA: TGTGCCAGCTCACCACCTCCTGGGACCATGAACTCCTACGAGCAGTACTTC. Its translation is CASSPPPGTMNSYEQYF.